Sequencing of this T cell receptor (beta chain) was carried out in a study of T cells in placental villitis. This clone was detected only once. The antigen remains unidentified. The libraries were made with immunoSEQ v4. TCRdb keeps only in-frame clones here, not all; method: immunoSEQ multiplex PCR. The table has roughly 2,000 clones, 82% seen once. Around 11 placentae had high-grade villitis of unknown etiology. Findings and limits, study-wide: Some sequenced T cells, mainly in controls, may be decidual rather than villous infiltrates. Infectious CMV placentae carried more CMV-specific clones (around 0.01) than villitis of unknown etiology (roughly 0.001). Compared with controls at around 0.0065, villitis of unknown etiology placentae showed median clonality about 0.053. Limited clone sharing suggested no single initiating antigen in villitis of unknown etiology.

Sequencing was carried out using placental tissue containing maternal and fetal cells. This receptor was taken from a human patient with villitis of unknown etiology; the placental T cells may come from both mother and fetus.

The CDR3, as DNA: TGTGCCAGCAGCTTAGCGGGCGGGGGACAGTTCTTC. Amino acids: CASSLAGGGQFF. The chain couples TRBV11-3 to TRBJ2-1, with 7 positions matching TRBD2. V was clipped by 1 base and J by 13 bases; unmatched bases: 4. CDR3 length: 12 amino acids. Germline CDR1 and CDR2: SGHNT and YENEEA.